This T cell receptor beta chain was sequenced during a study of vaccination and CD4 T cells after COVID-19. Of note for this clonotype: The antigen remains unidentified.

CD4+ T cells that had been cultured provided DNA sequenced with the Oncomine TCR Beta short-read assay. Investigators isolated genomic DNA from cultured CD4+ T cells. From the PCR reads, TCRdb called clonotypes with MiXCR, one entry per CDR3 protein. The table lists about 9,100 distinct CDR3 sequences, around 29% of them singletons. The sample's treatment: roughly ten-day PBMC culture with coronavirus spike peptide pools or control peptides (ViraFEST assay). CD4+ T cells of the unexposed donor were collected before the COVID-19 pandemic (2011-2018). The CDR3 is 13 residues long. Germline V gene data show CDR1 as MNHNS and CDR2 as SASEGT. V dropped 8 bases and J dropped 3 bases, with 13 bases sitting between them.

V usage is TRBV6-1 and J usage is TRBJ1-2; D may be TRBD1 (6 bases). The clonotype originates from a human donor in good health. Input material: CD4+ T cells from blood, cultured in vitro. The CDR3 nucleotides are TGTGCCAGCCAATATCGGGGGCACTATGGCTACACCTTC. This translates into CASQYRGHYGYTF.